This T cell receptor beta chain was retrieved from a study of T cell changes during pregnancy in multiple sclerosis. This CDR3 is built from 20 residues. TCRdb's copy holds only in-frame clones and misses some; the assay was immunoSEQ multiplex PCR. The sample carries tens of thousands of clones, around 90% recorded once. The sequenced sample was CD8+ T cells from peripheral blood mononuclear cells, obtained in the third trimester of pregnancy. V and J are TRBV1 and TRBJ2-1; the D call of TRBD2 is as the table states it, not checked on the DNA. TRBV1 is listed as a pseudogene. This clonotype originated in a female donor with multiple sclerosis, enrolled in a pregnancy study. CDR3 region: CTSSQDGVAGGPNLYNEQFF. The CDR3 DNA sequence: TGCACCAGCAGCCAAGATGGGGTAGCGGGAGGGCCTAACCTGTACAATGAGCAGTTCTTC.